Below, one T cell receptor beta chain is given with its context. The antigen remains undetermined. The sample belongs to a study of shared clonotypes between healthy human individuals. Study results and limitations: Non-shared clonotypes had lower generation probabilities than those shared by all four donors.

Using immunoSEQ multiplex PCR, the repertoire was profiled, and TCRdb retains in-frame clones only, with some absent. This repertoire shows around 690,000 clones, 90% found once; its top ten account for more than 30%. CD8 memory cells included CD45RO+ cells plus CCR7-negative CD45RA+ TemRA cells. CDR1 and CDR2 (germline): MNHEY, SMNVEV (reference sequence). This CDR3 region has 14 residues. The ends were cut back, 4 bases at V and 5 bases at J, with 15 bases in the middle. This sequence was found in a man younger than 35 in good health. Some clones in this sample may be carry-over from other donors' samples. The V gene is TRBV27, the J gene TRBJ2-7, with D tentatively TRBD2 (5 bases). Source material: memory CD8+ T cells from PBMCs. Sample subset: CD45RO+ cells pooled with CCR7-negative TemRA cells. The CDR3 sequence: CASSSLLLENEQYF. The DNA for the CDR3 is TGTGCCAGCAGTTCACTTTTACTAGAGAACGAGCAGTACTTC.